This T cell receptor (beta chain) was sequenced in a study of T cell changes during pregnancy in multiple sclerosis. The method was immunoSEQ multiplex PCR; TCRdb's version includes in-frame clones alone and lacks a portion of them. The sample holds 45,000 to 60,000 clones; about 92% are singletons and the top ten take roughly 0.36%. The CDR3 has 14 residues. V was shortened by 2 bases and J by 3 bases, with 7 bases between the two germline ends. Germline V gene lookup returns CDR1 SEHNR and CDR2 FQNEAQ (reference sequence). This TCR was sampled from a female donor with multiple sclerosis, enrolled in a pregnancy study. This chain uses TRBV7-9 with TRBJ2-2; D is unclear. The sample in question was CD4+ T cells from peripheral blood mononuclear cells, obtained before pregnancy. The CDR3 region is CASSLTVYTGELFF. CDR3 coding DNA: TGTGCCAGCAGCTTAACAGTATACACCGGGGAGCTGTTTTTT.